Shown below are 30 T cell receptor beta chains from a single sample sequenced in a study of graft-versus-host responses after intestinal transplantation. TCRdb keeps only in-frame clones here, not all; method: immunoSEQ multiplex PCR. Of nearly 110,000 clones listed, 87% are singletons. No cognate antigen is known for these TCRs. The sequencing used unstimulated CD4+ T cells sorted from spleen or lymph node cells, collected before transplant. The receptors here all came from a human donor who was the organ donor for an intestinal transplant.

The V call is TRBV6-5, the J call TRBJ2-1; TRBD2 agrees at 7 bases. V was clipped by 6 bases and J by 5 bases; unmatched bases: 7. This CDR3 is 14 amino acids long. Germline CDR1 MNHEY, CDR2 SVGAGI. The CDR3 reads CASRLGLVNNEQFF. In DNA form, the CDR3 reads TGTGCCAGCAGGCTCGGACTAGTTAACAATGAGCAGTTCTTC.

As regards this clone: The junction departs from the called germline gene at one end, perhaps through a read error. This sample also contains other DNA sequences that code for the same CDR3. The chain joins TRBV19 to TRBJ1-4; 10 bases line up with TRBD1. This CDR3 is 16 amino acids long. Germline V lookup: CDR1 LNHDA, CDR2 SQIVND (reference sequence). The CDR3 sequence is CASSSHDRGRNEKLFF. As DNA, the CDR3 is TGTGCCAGTAGTAGCCACGACAGGGGGCGGAATGAAAAACTGTTTTTC.

The chain links TRBV6-5 to TRBJ1-2; D is uncertain. The germline V and J ends were trimmed by 6 bases and 0 bases, with 14 bases remaining between them. The CDR3 totals 15 residues. In germline, CDR1 is MNHEY, CDR2 SVGAGI. In DNA, the CDR3 is TGTGCCAGCAGATCTCGATTAGGGACTAACTATGGCTACACCTTC. Protein: CASRSRLGTNYGYTF.

The chain employs TRBV7-9 and TRBJ2-3, with unresolved D. This CDR3 spans 12 amino acids. The germline V gene encodes CDR1 SEHNR and CDR2 FQNEAQ (reference sequence). The V end lost 6 bases, the J end lost 7 bases, and 11 bases lay between the germline ends. The CDR3 nucleotides are TGTGCCAGCAGAGCTGGACCAAATACGCAGTATTTT. Its protein is CASRAGPNTQYF.

The gene calls are TRBV6-6 and TRBJ2-3; no firm D call. V lost 4 bases to trimming and J lost 4 bases, with 9 bases between them. This CDR3 has 13 residues. CDR1 and CDR2 (germline): MNHNY, SVGAGI (reference sequence). The CDR3 DNA reads TGTGCCAGCAGTTTCCTAGAGGCAGATACGCAGTATTTT. Protein: CASSFLEADTQYF.

The chain has TRBV30 and TRBJ2-3; no definite D call. Trimming took off 0 bases at V and 5 bases at J, with 9 bases between the two ends. This CDR3 region has 13 residues. Germline V lookup: CDR1 GTSNPN, CDR2 SVGIG (reference sequence). The CDR3 bases are TGTGCCTGGAGTGTACAGAGTTTAGATACGCAGTATTTT. Residues: CAWSVQSLDTQYF.

The chain recombines TRBV7-9 with TRBJ1-5; unclear D gene. V lost 0 bases to trimming and J lost 6 bases, with 18 bases between them. Germline values: CDR1 SEHNR, CDR2 FQNEAQ (reference sequence). The CDR3 sequence is 17 residues long. The CDR3 here is CASSLAKGTVVFQPQHF. DNA of the CDR3: TGTGCCAGCAGCTTAGCAAAGGGTACGGTGGTATTTCAGCCCCAGCATTTT.

The chain has TRBV5-4 and TRBJ2-5; 11 nucleotides match TRBD2. J lost 2 bases, V lost 0 bases, and 0 bases had no gene match. This CDR3 is 15 amino acids long. CDR1 and CDR2 from the germline V gene are SGHNT and YYREEE (reference sequence). The CDR3 DNA reads TGTGCCAGCAGCTTGGCTAGCGGGAGGCAAGAGACCCAGTACTTC. Its translation: CASSLASGRQETQYF.

The chain uses TRBV6-1 and TRBJ1-5; TRBD1 might be the D (6 bases). The length of the CDR3 is 14 residues. The germline CDR1 and CDR2 sequences are MNHNS and SASEGT. V gave up 8 bases and J gave up 3 bases, with 14 bases separating them. The CDR3 nucleotides read TGTGCCAGCCTGGGGGCACAGATCAATCAGCCCCAGCATTTT. Its translation is CASLGAQINQPQHF.

This chain uses TRBV28 with TRBJ1-1; the D is unclear. Germline-derived CDR1 and CDR2 are MDHEN and SYDVKM. The CDR3 extends over 15 amino acids. V lost 6 bases, J lost 0 bases, and 14 bases lay in between. The CDR3, as DNA: TGTGCCAGCAGGAGATCCGGGGTCATGAACACTGAAGCTTTCTTT. It translates to CASRRSGVMNTEAFF.

V gene TRBV6-6 combines with J gene TRBJ1-5; TRBD1 matches 8 bases. CDR1 MNHNY and CDR2 SVGAGI come from the germline V gene (reference sequence). This CDR3 is built from 14 residues. V was clipped by 8 bases and J by 3 bases; unmatched bases: 6. CDR3: CASSAGGPNQPQHF. In DNA, the CDR3 is TGTGCCAGCTCCGCAGGGGGCCCCAATCAGCCCCAGCATTTT.

This chain links TRBV7-2 with TRBJ2-5, with 11 positions matching TRBD2. CDR3 length equals 15 residues. The J segment lost 4 bases and the V segment lost 0 bases, leaving 1 base of the junction unmatched. Per the germline V gene, CDR1 is SGHTA and CDR2 is FQGNSA. Written as DNA, the CDR3 is TGTGCCAGCAGCTTAGCTAGCGGGGGGGCAGAGACCCAGTACTTC. Translation gives CASSLASGGAETQYF.

The chain couples TRBV5-6 to TRBJ2-4; D unresolved. V was pared by 6 bases and J by 0 bases, with 13 bases between. The CDR3 extends over 15 amino acids. Germline CDR1 is SGHDT and CDR2 is YYEEEE. CDR3 sequence: CASTPRNLAKNIQYF. In DNA, the CDR3 is TGTGCCAGCACTCCCAGAAACCTAGCCAAAAACATTCAGTACTTC.

The rearrangement links TRBV9 to TRBJ1-6, with D unclear. Germline assignment: CDR1 SGDLS and CDR2 YYNGEE. V lost 0 bases to trimming and J lost 0 bases, with 4 bases between them. The CDR3 totals 15 residues. CDR3 coding DNA: TGTGCCAGCAGCGTAGCACACTCCTATAATTCACCCCTCCACTTT. Protein sequence: CASSVAHSYNSPLHF.

V gene TRBV6-6 combines with J gene TRBJ1-1, with 8 positions matching TRBD1. The CDR3 is 13 amino acids. Germline CDR1 reads MNHNY; CDR2 reads SVGAGI (reference sequence). V lost 6 bases and J lost 5; bases outside the gene matches: 5. The CDR3, as DNA: TGTGCCAGCAGACGACAGGGGAGGACTGAAGCTTTCTTT. Translating gives CASRRQGRTEAFF.

This chain joins TRBV11-2 and TRBJ1-1; possibly TRBD1 for D (5 bases). Trimming removed 6 bases from V and 7 bases from J, with 12 bases in between. The CDR3 consists of 12 residues. Germline CDR1 and CDR2: SGHAT and FQNNGV. In DNA form, the CDR3 reads TGTGCCAGCAGGCGTACAGGTAATGAAGCTTTCTTT. Translated, it gives CASRRTGNEAFF.

The chain couples TRBV18 to TRBJ2-3, with TRBD2 identical over 14 bases. There are 19 residues in the CDR3. The germline V gene encodes CDR1 KGHSH and CDR2 LQKENI. V shed 0 bases, J shed 0 bases, and the junction held 5 bases outside the gene matches. CDR3 loop: CASSPPWTSGGFSTDTQYF. The CDR3 nucleotides read TGTGCCAGCTCACCACCGTGGACTAGCGGGGGGTTTAGCACAGATACGCAGTATTTT.

V is TRBV7-3 and J is TRBJ2-7, with D tentatively TRBD1 (6 bases). Looked up from germline, CDR1 is SGHTA and CDR2 is FQGTGA. The V end lost 6 bases, the J end lost 2 bases, and 14 bases lay between the germline ends. The CDR3 covers 14 residues. CDR3 region: CASSSGTPPYEQYF. The CDR3 DNA follows: TGTGCCAGCAGTTCCGGGACACCTCCCTACGAGCAGTACTTC.

This chain joins TRBV15 and TRBJ1-2, with TRBD1 matching over 8 bases. The CDR3 is 14 residues long. Germline V gene lookup returns CDR1 LNHNV and CDR2 YYDKDF (reference sequence). With V trimmed by 1 base and J by 7 bases, 5 bases remained unmatched. The CDR3 spells CATSRVQGAGGYTF. The DNA for the CDR3 is TGTGCCACCAGCAGAGTCCAGGGGGCCGGTGGCTACACCTTC.

The chain combines TRBV18 with TRBJ2-4; D may be TRBD2 (6 bases). The CDR3 has 14 residues. Germline CDR1 and CDR2: KGHSH and LQKENI. V lost 0 bases, J lost 4 bases, and 7 bases lay in between. CDR3 coding DNA: TGTGCCAGCTCACCACCCGGGGGTAAAAACATTCAGTACTTC. This sequence encodes CASSPPGGKNIQYF.

In DNA, the CDR3 is TGCAGCGTGGGCGGGTCTCGCGAGAAGTTAGATACGCAGTATTTT. It yields the protein CSVGGSREKLDTQYF. The chain uses TRBV29-1 and TRBJ2-3, with D possibly matching TRBD2 (5 bases). This CDR3 is 15 amino acids long. The V end lost 6 bases, the J end lost 5 bases, and 21 bases lay between the germline ends. Germline V lookup: CDR1 SQVTM, CDR2 ANQGSEA.

V gene TRBV19 combines with J gene TRBJ1-4; D is uncertain. Per the germline V gene, CDR1 is LNHDA and CDR2 is SQIVND (reference sequence). The CDR3 is 14 residues long. With 3 bases removed from V and 7 bases from J, the gap between germline ends came to 12 bases. CDR3 in amino acids: CASSITGRAEKLFF. CDR3 coding DNA: TGTGCCAGTAGTATTACCGGGAGGGCTGAAAAACTGTTTTTT.

This chain joins TRBV6-5 and TRBJ2-1; tentative D call: TRBD2 (7 bases). CDR1 and CDR2 from the germline V gene are MNHEY and SVGAGI. Trimming left V 5 bases short and J 7 bases short, with 18 bases between. The CDR3 has 15 residues. The CDR3 loop reads CASSPRRGGWNEQFF. CDR3 nucleotide sequence: TGTGCCAGCAGTCCCCGGAGGGGGGGTTGGAATGAGCAGTTCTTC.

This clone was detected once. The chain joins TRBV6-1 to TRBJ2-3; TRBD1 aligns across 9 bases. The CDR3 runs 15 residues. Germline V gives CDR1 MNHNS, CDR2 SASEGT. V lost 6 bases and J lost 4; bases outside the gene matches: 8. This CDR3 is CASSPGTGRADTQYF. The CDR3 bases are TGTGCCAGCAGCCCGGGGACAGGGAGGGCAGATACGCAGTATTTT.

V usage is TRBV7-2 and J usage is TRBJ2-5; no definite D call. Germline CDR1 reads SGHTA; CDR2 reads FQGNSA. Trimming stripped 3 bases from V and 3 bases from J, with 8 bases between. This CDR3 contains 13 residues. The CDR3 loop reads CASSFGQKETQYF. CDR3 nucleotides: TGTGCCAGCAGCTTCGGGCAGAAAGAGACCCAGTACTTC.

The chain couples TRBV5-4 to TRBJ2-2; D not resolved. The germline gives CDR1 SGHNT, CDR2 YYREEE (reference sequence). V lost 2 bases, J lost 0 bases, and 11 bases lay in between. There are 16 residues in the CDR3. The CDR3 is CASSLSVWSNTGELFF. Written as DNA, the CDR3 is TGTGCCAGCAGCTTATCGGTGTGGTCGAACACCGGGGAGCTGTTTTTT.

The chain employs TRBV19 and TRBJ2-7; possibly TRBD1 for D (6 bases). CDR3 length: 13 amino acids. Trimming removed 8 bases from V and 4 bases from J, with 15 bases in between. Germline V gives CDR1 LNHDA, CDR2 SQIVND (reference sequence). This chain's CDR3 is CASSTKQGYEQYF. As DNA, the CDR3 is TGTGCCAGTTCGACTAAACAGGGTTACGAGCAGTACTTC.

DNA of the CDR3: TGTGCCAGCAGGGAGGGACTAGCGGTCAATGAGCAGTTCTTC. It encodes CASREGLAVNEQFF. V and J are TRBV28 and TRBJ2-1; 11 bases align to TRBD2. The germline gives CDR1 MDHEN, CDR2 SYDVKM. The CDR3 is 14 residues long. The V segment lost 6 bases and the J segment 6 bases; nucleotides outside the gene matches: 4.

In its sample, this clone was seen a few times. The rearrangement joins TRBV10-3 to TRBJ1-3; tentatively, D is TRBD1 (5 bases). The CDR3 consists of 15 residues. The germline V and J ends were trimmed by 3 bases and 2 bases, with 11 bases remaining between them. CDR1 and CDR2 (germline): ENHRY, SYGVKD. CDR3 loop: CAISEGVRTGNTIYF. For the CDR3, the DNA is TGTGCCATCAGTGAAGGGGTTCGCACTGGAAACACCATATATTTT.

V is TRBV5-6 and J is TRBJ1-2, with D possibly matching TRBD1 (5 bases). This CDR3 comprises 16 residues. Trimming took 5 bases from V and 4 from J, leaving 21 bases between them. CDR1 is SGHDT, CDR2 YYEEEE, per germline. DNA of the CDR3: TGTGCCAGCAGTTGGAGAGGGACCTCGGGGGTCTATGGCTACACCTTC. Protein product: CASSWRGTSGVYGYTF. The full variable domain, with the rest looked up from reference TRBV5-6 and TRBJ1-2, is DAGVTQSPTHLIKTRGQQVTLRCSPKSGHDTVSWYQQALGQGPQFIFQYYEEEERQRGNFPDRFSGHQFPNYSSELNVNALLLGDSALYLCASSWRGTSGVYGYTFGSGTRLTVV.